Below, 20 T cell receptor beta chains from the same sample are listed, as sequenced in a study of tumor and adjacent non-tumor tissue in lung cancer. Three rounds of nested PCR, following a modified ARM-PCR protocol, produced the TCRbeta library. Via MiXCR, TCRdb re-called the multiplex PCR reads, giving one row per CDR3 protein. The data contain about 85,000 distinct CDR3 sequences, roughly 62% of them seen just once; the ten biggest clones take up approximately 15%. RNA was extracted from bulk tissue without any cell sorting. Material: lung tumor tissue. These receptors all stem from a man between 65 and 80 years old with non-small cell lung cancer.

CDR3 nucleotide sequence: TGTGCCAGCAGTCAAACCGACGGAGTCTCAGATACGCAGTATTTT. It translates to CASSQTDGVSDTQYF. This sequence joins TRBV11-2 and TRBJ2-3; D gene unclear. CDR1 SGHAT and CDR2 FQNNGV come from the germline V gene. Deletions cut 6 bases from V and 4 bases from J, with 17 bases between. This CDR3 is built from 15 residues.

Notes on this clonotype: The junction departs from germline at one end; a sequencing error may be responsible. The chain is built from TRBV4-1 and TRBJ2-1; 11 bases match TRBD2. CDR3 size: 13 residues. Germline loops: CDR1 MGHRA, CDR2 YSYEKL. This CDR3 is CASSPGLAEVRFF. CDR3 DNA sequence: TGCGCCAGTAGCCCGGGACTAGCGGAAGTGAGGTTCTTC.

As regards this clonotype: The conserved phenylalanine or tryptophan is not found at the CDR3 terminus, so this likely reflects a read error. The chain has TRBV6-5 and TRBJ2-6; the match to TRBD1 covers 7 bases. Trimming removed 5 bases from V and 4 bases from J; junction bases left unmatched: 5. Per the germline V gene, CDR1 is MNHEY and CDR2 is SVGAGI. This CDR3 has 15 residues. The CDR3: CASSPDRAGANVLTS. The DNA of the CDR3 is TGTGCCAGCAGTCCTGACAGGGCAGGGGCCAACGTCCTGACTTCC.

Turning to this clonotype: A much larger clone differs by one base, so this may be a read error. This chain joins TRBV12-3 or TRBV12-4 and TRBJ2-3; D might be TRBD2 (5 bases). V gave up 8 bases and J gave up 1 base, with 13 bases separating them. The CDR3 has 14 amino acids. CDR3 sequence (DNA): TGTGCCAGCGGCCAACTTAGCGGCACAGATACGCAGTATTTT. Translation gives CASGQLSGTDTQYF.

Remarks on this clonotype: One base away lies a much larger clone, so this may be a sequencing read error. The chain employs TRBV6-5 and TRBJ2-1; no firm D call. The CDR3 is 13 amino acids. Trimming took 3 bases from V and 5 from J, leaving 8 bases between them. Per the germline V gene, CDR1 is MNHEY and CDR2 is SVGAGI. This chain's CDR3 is CASSYTPNNEQFF. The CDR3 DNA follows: TGTGCCAGCAGTTATACCCCGAACAATGAGCAGTTCTTC.

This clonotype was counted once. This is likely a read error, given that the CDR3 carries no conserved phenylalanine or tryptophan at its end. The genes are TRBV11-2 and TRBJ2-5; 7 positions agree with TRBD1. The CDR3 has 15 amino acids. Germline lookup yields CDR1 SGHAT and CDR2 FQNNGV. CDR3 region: CVSRWTRTGQETQYL. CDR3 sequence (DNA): TGTGTCAGCAGATGGACCAGGACAGGCCAAGAGACCCAGTACTTA.

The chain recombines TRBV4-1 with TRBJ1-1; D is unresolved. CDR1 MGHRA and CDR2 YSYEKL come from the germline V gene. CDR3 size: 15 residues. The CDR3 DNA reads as TGCGTGAGCATCCAAGATTACCAAGGGAACACTGAAGCTTTCTTT. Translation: CVSIQDYQGNTEAFF.

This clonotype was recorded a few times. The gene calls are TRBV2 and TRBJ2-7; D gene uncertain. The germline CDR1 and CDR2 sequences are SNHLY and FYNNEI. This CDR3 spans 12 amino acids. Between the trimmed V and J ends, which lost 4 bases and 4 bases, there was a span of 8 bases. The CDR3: CASSGSGYEQYF. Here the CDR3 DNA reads TGTGCCAGCAGTGGGTCGGGTTACGAGCAGTACTTC.

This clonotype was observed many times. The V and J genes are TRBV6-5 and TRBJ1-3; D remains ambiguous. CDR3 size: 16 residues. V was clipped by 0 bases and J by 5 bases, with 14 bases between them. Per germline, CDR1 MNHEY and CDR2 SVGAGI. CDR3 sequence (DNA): TGTGCCAGCAGTTACTCCGCGTGGGGTGATAGAAACACCATATATTTT. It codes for CASSYSAWGDRNTIYF.

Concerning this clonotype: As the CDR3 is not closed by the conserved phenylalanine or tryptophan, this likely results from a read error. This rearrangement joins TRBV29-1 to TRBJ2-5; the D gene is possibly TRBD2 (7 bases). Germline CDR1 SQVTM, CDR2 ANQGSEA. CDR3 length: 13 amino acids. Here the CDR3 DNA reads TGCAGCGTTGGGCGGGGGCCCCAAGAGGCCCAGTACCTC. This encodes CSVGRGPQEAQYL.

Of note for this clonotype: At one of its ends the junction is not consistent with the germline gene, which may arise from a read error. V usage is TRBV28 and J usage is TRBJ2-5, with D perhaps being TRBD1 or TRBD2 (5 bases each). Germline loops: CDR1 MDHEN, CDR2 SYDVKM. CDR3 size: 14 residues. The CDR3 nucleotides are TGTGCCAGCAGGGGGACGGCAATAAGCGAGACCCTGTATTTC. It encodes CASRGTAISETLYF.

CDR3 bases: TGTGCCAGCAGCACTCGGACAGGATCAGAGGGAGAGTCCCAGCATTTT. Protein sequence: CASSTRTGSEGESQHF. The J gene is TRBJ1-5, the V gene TRBV6-6; 7 positions agree with TRBD1. The CDR3 is 16 amino acids. J gave up 11 bases and V 6 bases, and 19 bases lay outside the gene matches. Germline loops: CDR1 MNHNY, CDR2 SVGAGI (reference sequence).

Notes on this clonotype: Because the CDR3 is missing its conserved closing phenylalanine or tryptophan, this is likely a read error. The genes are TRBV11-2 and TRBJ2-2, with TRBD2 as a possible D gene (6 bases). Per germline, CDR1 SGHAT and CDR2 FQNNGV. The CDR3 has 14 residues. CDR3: CASGLVTSTGELFS. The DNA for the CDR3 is TGTGCCAGCGGCTTAGTGACTAGCACCGGGGAGCTGTTTTCT.

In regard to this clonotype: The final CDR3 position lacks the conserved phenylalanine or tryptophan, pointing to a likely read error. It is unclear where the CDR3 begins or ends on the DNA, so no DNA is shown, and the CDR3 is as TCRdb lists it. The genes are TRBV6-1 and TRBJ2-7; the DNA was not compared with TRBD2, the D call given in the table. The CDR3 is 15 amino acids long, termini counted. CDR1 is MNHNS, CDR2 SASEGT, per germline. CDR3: CASSEASGKTYERYL.

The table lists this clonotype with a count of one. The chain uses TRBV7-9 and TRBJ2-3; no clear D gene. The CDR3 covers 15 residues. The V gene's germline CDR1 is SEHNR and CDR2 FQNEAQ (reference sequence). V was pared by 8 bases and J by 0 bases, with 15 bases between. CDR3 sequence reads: CASCLRNLSTDTQYF. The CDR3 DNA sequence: TGTGCCAGCTGCCTAAGGAATCTCAGCACAGATACGCAGTATTTT.

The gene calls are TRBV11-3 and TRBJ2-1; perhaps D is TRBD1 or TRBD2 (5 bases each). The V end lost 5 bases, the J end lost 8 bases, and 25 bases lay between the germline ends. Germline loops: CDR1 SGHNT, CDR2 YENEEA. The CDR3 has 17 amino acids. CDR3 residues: CASSTRWDRNNSYEQFF. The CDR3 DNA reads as TGTGCCAGCAGCACACGATGGGACCGCAATAACTCCTATGAGCAGTTCTTC.

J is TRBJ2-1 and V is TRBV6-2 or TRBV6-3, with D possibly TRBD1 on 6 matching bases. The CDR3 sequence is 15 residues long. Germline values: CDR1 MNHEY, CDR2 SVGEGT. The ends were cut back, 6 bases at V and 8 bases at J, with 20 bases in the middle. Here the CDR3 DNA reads TGTGCCAGCAGCAACTTCGGACAGAACCGCTATGAGCAGTTCTTC. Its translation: CASSNFGQNRYEQFF.

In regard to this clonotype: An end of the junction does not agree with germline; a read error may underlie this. The CDR3 sequence is CSVMDRATYNEQSF. The CDR3 DNA sequence: TGCAGCGTTATGGACAGGGCTACCTACAATGAGCAGTCCTTC. The genes are TRBV29-1 and TRBJ2-1; TRBD1 matches 8 bases. This CDR3 has 14 amino acids. The germline V gene has CDR1 SQVTM and CDR2 ANQGSEA.

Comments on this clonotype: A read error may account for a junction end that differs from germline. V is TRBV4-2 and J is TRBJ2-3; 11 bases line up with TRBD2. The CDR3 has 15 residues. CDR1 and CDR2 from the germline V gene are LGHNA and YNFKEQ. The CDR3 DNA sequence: TGCGCCAGCAGACTAGCGGGGAGGCGCACAGATACGCAGTATTTT. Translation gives CASRLAGRRTDTQYF.

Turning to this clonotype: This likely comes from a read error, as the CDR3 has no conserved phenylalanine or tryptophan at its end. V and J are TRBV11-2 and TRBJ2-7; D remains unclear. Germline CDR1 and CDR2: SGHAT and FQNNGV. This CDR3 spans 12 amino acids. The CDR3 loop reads CASSLLVGDQYS. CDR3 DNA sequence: TGTGCAAGCAGCCTCCTCGTTGGAGATCAGTACTCC.